The following is a T cell receptor beta chain sequence with its context. This entry is derived from a study of early T cells in non-severe SARS-CoV-2 infection. The CDR3 is 15 residues long. J lost 5 bases, V lost 6 bases, and 13 bases had no gene match. Germline values: CDR1 SGHRS, CDR2 YFSETQ. Each CDR3 protein is one row after TCRdb ran MiXCR on the 5' RACE reads. The sample holds nearly 45,000 distinct CDR3 sequences; 9.5% to 13% are singletons and the top ten take 8.5% to 10%. The chain joins TRBV5-1 to TRBJ1-2, with 7 bases lining up with TRBD1. The sample was whole blood. This clonotype was obtained from an adult who was a healthcare worker with PCR-confirmed SARS-CoV-2 infection or an uninfected control (not recorded which). The CDR3 loop is CASNSTGQVHYGYTF. The CDR3 DNA sequence: TGCGCCAGCAACTCAACCGGACAGGTCCATTATGGCTACACCTTC.